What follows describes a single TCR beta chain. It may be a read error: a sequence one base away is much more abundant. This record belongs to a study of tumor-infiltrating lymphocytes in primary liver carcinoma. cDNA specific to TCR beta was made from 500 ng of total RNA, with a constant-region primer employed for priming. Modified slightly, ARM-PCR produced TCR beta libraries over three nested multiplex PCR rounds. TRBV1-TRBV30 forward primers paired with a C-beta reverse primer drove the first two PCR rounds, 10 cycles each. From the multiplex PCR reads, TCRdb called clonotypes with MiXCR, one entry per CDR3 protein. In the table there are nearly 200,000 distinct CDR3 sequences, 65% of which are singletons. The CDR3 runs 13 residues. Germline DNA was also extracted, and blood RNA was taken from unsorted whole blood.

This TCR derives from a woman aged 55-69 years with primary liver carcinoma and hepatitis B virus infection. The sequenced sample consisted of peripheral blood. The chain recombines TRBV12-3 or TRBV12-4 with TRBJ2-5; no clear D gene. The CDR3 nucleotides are TGTGCCAGCAGTTTGCCAGCCCAAGAGATCCAGTACTTC. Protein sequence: CASSLPAQEIQYF.